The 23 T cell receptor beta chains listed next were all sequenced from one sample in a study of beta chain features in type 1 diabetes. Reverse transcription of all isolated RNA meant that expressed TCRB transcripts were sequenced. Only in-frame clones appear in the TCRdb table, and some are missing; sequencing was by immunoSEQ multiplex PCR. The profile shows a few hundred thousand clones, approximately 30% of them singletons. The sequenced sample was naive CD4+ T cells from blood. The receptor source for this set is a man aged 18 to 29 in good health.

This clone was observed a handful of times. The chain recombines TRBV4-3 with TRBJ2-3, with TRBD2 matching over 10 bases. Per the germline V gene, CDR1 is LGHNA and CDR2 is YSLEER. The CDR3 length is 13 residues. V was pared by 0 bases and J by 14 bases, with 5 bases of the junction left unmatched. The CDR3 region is CASSQELSGRGYF. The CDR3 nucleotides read TGCGCCAGCAGCCAAGAACTAAGCGGGAGGGGGTATTTT.

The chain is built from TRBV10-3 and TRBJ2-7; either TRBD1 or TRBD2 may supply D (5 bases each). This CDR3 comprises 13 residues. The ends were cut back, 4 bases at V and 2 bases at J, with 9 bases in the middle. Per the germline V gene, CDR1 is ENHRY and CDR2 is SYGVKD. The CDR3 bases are TGTGCCATCAGTGGGGACCCTGCCTACGAGCAGTACTTC. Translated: CAISGDPAYEQYF.

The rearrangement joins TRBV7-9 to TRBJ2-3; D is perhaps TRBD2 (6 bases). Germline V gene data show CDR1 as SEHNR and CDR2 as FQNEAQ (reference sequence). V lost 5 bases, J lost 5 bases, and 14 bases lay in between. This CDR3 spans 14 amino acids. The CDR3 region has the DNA TGTGCCAGCAGCCTTCGCGGGGCGGGAGATACGCAGTATTTT. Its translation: CASSLRGAGDTQYF.

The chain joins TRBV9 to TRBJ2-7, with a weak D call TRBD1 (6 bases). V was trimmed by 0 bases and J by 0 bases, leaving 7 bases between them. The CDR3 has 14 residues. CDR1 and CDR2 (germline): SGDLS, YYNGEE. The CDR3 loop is CASSVEGGSYEQYF. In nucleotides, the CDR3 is TGTGCCAGCAGCGTAGAAGGGGGCTCCTACGAGCAGTACTTC.

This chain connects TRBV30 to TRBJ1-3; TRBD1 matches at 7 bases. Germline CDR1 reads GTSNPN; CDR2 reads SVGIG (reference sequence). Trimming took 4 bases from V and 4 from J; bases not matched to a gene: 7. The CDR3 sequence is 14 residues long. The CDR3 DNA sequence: TGTGCCTGGAAACCGGACAGGATAGGAAACACCATATATTTT. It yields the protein CAWKPDRIGNTIYF.

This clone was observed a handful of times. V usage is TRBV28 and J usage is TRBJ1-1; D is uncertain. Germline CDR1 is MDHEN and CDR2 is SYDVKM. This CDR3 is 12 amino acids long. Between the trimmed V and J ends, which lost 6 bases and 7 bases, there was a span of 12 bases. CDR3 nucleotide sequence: TGTGCCAGCAGCAAAAGGCAGCTTGAAGCTTTCTTT. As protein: CASSKRQLEAFF.

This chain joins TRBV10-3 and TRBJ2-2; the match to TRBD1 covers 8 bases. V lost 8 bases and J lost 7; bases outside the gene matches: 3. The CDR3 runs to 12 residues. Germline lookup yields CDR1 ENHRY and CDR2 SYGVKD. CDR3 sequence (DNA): TGTGCCATCGGACAGGGTTACGGGGAGCTGTTTTTT. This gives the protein CAIGQGYGELFF.

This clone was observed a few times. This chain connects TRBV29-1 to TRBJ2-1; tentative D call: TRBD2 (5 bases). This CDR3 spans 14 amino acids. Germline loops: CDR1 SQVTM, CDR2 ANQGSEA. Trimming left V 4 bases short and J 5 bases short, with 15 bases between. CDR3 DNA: TGCAGCGTTGGACGGGAACCGGCTAACAATGAGCAGTTCTTC. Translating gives CSVGREPANNEQFF.

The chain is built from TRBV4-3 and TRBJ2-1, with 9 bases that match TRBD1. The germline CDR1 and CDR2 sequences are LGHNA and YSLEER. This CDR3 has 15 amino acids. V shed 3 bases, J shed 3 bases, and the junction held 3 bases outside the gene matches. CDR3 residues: CASSHGQGYYNEQFF. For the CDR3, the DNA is TGCGCCAGCAGCCACGGACAGGGGTACTACAATGAGCAGTTCTTC.

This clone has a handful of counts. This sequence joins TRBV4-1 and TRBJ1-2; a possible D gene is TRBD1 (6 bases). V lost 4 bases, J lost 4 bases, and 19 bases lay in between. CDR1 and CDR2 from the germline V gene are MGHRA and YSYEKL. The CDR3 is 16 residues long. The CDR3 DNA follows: TGCGCCAGCAGCCCCTGGCGGGGGGCGGATGGCTATGGCTACACCTTC. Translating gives CASSPWRGADGYGYTF.

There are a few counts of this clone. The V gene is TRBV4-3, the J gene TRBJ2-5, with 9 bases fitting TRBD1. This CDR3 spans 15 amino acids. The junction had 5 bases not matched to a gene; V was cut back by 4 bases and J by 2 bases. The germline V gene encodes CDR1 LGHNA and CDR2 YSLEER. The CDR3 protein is CASSLGQGPQETQYF. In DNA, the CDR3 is TGCGCCAGCAGCCTGGGACAGGGTCCGCAAGAGACCCAGTACTTC.

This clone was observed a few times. For the CDR3, the DNA is TGTGCCTGGAGCCGTCAAAGGGGGAACCAAGAGACCCAGTACTTC. Translation gives CAWSRQRGNQETQYF. The J gene is TRBJ2-5, the V gene TRBV30; possibly TRBD1 for D (6 bases). The CDR3 length is 15 residues. Trimming cost V 3 bases and J 0 bases, with 14 bases left between them. Per the germline V gene, CDR1 is GTSNPN and CDR2 is SVGIG (reference sequence).

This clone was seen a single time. In nucleotides, the CDR3 is TGCGCCAGCAGCCCCTACGGTCTGCCCTACAATGAGCAGTTCTTC. This encodes CASSPYGLPYNEQFF. The rearrangement uses TRBV4-1 and TRBJ2-1; no clear D. V lost 4 bases and J lost 2, with 12 bases in between. Germline V gene sequence: CDR1 MGHRA, CDR2 YSYEKL. The CDR3 is made up of 15 amino acids.

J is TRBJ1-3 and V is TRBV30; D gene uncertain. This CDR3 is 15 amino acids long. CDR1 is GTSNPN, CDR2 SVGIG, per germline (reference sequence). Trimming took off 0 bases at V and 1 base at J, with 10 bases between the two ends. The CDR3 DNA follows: TGTGCCTGGAGTGTTTCCATCCTTTCTGGAAACACCATATATTTT. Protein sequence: CAWSVSILSGNTIYF.

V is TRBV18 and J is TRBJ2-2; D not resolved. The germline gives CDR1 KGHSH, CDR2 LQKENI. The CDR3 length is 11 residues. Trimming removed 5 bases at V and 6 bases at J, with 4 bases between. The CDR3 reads CASSLSGELFF. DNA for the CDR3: TGTGCCAGCTCATTATCCGGGGAGCTGTTTTTT. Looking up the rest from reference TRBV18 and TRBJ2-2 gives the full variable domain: NAGVMQNPRHLVRRRGQEARLRCSPMKGHSHVYWYRQLPEEGLKFMVYLQKENIIDESGMPKERFSAEFPKEGPSILRIQQVVRGDSAAYFCASSLSGELFFGEGSRLTVL.

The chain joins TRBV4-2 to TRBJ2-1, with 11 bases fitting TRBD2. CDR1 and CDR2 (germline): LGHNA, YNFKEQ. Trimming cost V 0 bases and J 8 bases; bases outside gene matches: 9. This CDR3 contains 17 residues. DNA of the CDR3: TGTGCCAGCAGCCAAGAGGCTCTACTAGCGGGAGCGGATGAGCAGTTCTTC. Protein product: CASSQEALLAGADEQFF.

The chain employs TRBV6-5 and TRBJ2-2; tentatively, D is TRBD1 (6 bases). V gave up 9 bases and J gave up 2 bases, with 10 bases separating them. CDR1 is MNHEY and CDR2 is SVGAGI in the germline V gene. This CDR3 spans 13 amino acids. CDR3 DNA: TGTGCCAGTTCAGGGGTAAACACCGGGGAGCTGTTTTTT. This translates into CASSGVNTGELFF.

CDR3 loop: CATHGSNYGYTF. CDR3 bases: TGTGCCACCCACGGGAGTAACTATGGCTACACCTTC. The chain carries TRBV10-3 and TRBJ1-2, with D uncertain. Germline CDR1 ENHRY, CDR2 SYGVKD. With 10 bases removed from V and 1 base from J, the gap between germline ends came to 10 bases. The CDR3 spans 12 residues.

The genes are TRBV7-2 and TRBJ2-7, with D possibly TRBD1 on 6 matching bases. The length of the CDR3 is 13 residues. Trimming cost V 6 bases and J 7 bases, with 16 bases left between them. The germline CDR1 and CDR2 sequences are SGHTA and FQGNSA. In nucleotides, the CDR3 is TGTGCCAGCAGTTGGACAGCTCCGGGGGAGCAGTACTTC. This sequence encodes CASSWTAPGEQYF.

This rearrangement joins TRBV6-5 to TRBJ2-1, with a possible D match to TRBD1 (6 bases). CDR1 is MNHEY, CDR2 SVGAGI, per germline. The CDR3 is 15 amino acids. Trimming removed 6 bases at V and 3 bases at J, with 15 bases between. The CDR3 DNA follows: TGTGCCAGCAGAATGGACAGAAGAGGCTACAATGAGCAGTTCTTC. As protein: CASRMDRRGYNEQFF.

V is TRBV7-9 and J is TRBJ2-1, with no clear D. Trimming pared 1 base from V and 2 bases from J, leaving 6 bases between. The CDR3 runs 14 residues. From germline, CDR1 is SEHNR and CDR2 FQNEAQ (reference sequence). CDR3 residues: CASSLGSAYNEQFF. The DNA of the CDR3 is TGTGCCAGCAGCTTAGGGTCAGCCTACAATGAGCAGTTCTTC.

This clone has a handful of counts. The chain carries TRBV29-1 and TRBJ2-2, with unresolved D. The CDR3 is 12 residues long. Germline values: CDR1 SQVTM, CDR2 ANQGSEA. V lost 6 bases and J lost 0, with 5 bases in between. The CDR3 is CSVMPNTGELFF. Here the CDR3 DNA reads TGCAGCGTAATGCCGAACACCGGGGAGCTGTTTTTT.

CDR3 loop: CASFTGEGYNEQFF. The CDR3, as DNA: TGTGCTAGTTTTACAGGGGAGGGTTACAATGAGCAGTTCTTC. The rearrangement links TRBV12-5 to TRBJ2-1; D tentatively fits TRBD1 or TRBD2 (7 bases each). CDR1 and CDR2 (germline): LGHNT, FRNRAP. V was trimmed by 8 bases and J by 4 bases, leaving 15 bases between them. The CDR3 runs to 14 residues.